This TCR beta chain is drawn from a study of T-cell memory formation after mild COVID-19 listed by TCRdb under 2021. Context from the whole study: Most TCR sequence clusters were specific to one of the two donors. T-cell clones expanding and contracting after mild COVID-19 in a couple of donors were tracked by longitudinal TCRalpha and TCRbeta repertoire sequencing. Two young, previously healthy adult volunteers, one female and one male, were included in the cohort. Overall results and qualifications from the work: Contracting CD4+ clones were located mainly in the CM and EM memory subsets, whereas CD8+ clones were found to be enriched in EMRA. The study covered only a couple of mild cases, and larger cohorts including severe cases with pre-infection samples were considered necessary. The second-wave clones that peaked on day 37 were not confirmed to be SARS-CoV-2 specific. Balanced CD4/CD8 phenotypes were observed for clones contracting from day 15 to 85, whereas a bias towards CD4+ was observed for a second wave of clones expanding from day 15 to 37. Some responding clones were found in pre-infection memory, which suggests that pre-existing cross-reactive memory T cells took part in the SARS-CoV-2 response.

For sequencing, an Illumina NovaSeq 6000 was employed. TCRalpha and TCRbeta cDNA libraries were constructed by 5'RACE with constant-segment primers, with sample barcodes and unique molecular identifiers being introduced. RNA was extracted from every sample with Trizol reagent. Library amplification was performed in two PCR steps, and a second sample barcode and Illumina TruSeq adapters were introduced in the second step. Sequencing of the libraries was done on an Illumina NovaSeq, producing 2 x 150 bp paired-end reads. The original pipeline was this. With migec v1.2.7, reads were demultiplexed and then collapsed into UMI-guided consensus sequences. Using mixcr v2.1.11, the UMI consensuses were aligned to TRA and TRB V and J templates and assembled into clonotypes. A clonotype was counted as expanded or contracted only when both edgeR and NoisET called the clonotype significant, with the noise models trained on biological replicates. For edgeR calls, the thresholds were a false discovery rate-adjusted p below 0.01 and a log2 fold-change of 1. As an exploratory analysis of dynamics, max-normalized trajectories of the 1000 most abundant clonotypes were examined with PCA combined with hierarchical clustering. The CD4 or CD8 phenotype of responding clones was assigned using the separately sequenced CD4+ and CD8+ repertoires. TCRdb reworked the public reads: Q25 trimming with fastp, MiXCR clone assembly, productive beta chains retained. Every distinct CDR3 protein forms one entry, paired with its most common genes and DNA. TCRdb, not the original authors, processed these V and J calls. The sample has hundreds of thousands of distinct CDR3 sequences on record, over 20% of them singletons. In total, the top ten clones hold about an eighth of the sample.

Ficoll-Paque density gradient centrifugation was used to isolate PBMCs. Remarks on this clonotype: This clone's antigen is unknown. Base qualities are not provided; no much larger clone lies one nucleotide away.

The CDR1 and CDR2 encoded by the germline V gene (reference sequence) are LGHDT and YNNKEL. From V the trimming removes 4 bases and from J it removes 7 bases, while the gene matches leave 8 bases of the junction unaccounted for. Its CDR3 holds 15 amino acids, cysteine through phenylalanine. Just CDR3 DNA is preserved here, 45 bases in frame from base 1. Sequencing used PBMCs or a T cell subset sorted from them (not recorded which). The origin of this receptor is an adult woman who had mild COVID-19 (a few samples of this study predate the infection). The sample titles of this study are shuffled in the database, so cell type and time point are left out; the donor was told from shared clones. The sequence links TRBV3-1 to TRBJ2-1; 9 junctional bases match TRBD1. The CDR3 sequence is CASSPGQGRGNEQFF. The bases are TGTGCCAGCAGCCCCGGACAGGGGAGAGGAAATGAGCAGTTCTTC.